These 22 T cell receptor beta chains were sequenced from one sample in a study of T cell responses to AZD1222 COVID-19 vaccine. Libraries were prepared by immunoSEQ multiplex PCR; TCRdb keeps only in-frame clonotypes and omits some of them. The sample lists some 79,000 clones; around three quarters were seen once. The specimen was peripheral blood, collected 28 days after the second AZD1222 dose. These receptors were obtained from an adult who received the AZD1222 COVID-19 vaccine.

The rearrangement links TRBV7-9 to TRBJ1-4; a weak D match, TRBD1 (5 bases). The CDR3 is 15 residues long. CDR1 is SEHNR and CDR2 is FQNEAQ in the germline V gene (reference sequence). Deletions cut 5 bases from V and 8 bases from J, with 18 bases between. CDR3 coding DNA: TGTGCCAGCAGCCATGCCGGGGCCCGGCGCGAAAAACTGTTTTTT. It encodes CASSHAGARREKLFF.

The chain combines TRBV19 with TRBJ2-7, with 8 nucleotides matching TRBD1. There are 16 residues in the CDR3. Trimming removed 1 base from V and 5 bases from J; junction bases left unmatched: 10. Per germline, CDR1 LNHDA and CDR2 SQIVND (reference sequence). The CDR3 region is CASSIALGQGAHEQYF. CDR3 bases: TGTGCCAGTAGTATAGCCCTTGGGCAGGGGGCCCACGAGCAGTACTTC.

This sequence joins TRBV10-3 and TRBJ2-3; 7 bases map to TRBD1. Germline values: CDR1 ENHRY, CDR2 SYGVKD. V gave up 0 bases and J gave up 4 bases; unmatched junction bases: 7. This CDR3 region has 16 residues. The CDR3 is CAISESVSGGPDTQYF. DNA for the CDR3: TGTGCCATCAGTGAGTCGGTGTCAGGGGGTCCAGATACGCAGTATTTT.

This chain links TRBV19 with TRBJ2-5; 10 bases are a match to TRBD2. V was pared by 3 bases and J by 1 base, with 5 bases of the junction left unmatched. The CDR3 sequence is 16 residues long. Germline CDR1 and CDR2: LNHDA and SQIVND (reference sequence). The CDR3: CASSISSGGIQETQYF. The CDR3 region has the DNA TGTGCCAGTAGTATCTCTAGCGGGGGCATCCAAGAGACCCAGTACTTC.

V and J are TRBV5-1 and TRBJ2-2; 9 bases match TRBD2. From germline, CDR1 is SGHRS and CDR2 YFSETQ. Trimming took 0 bases from V and 1 from J; bases not matched to a gene: 1. This CDR3 contains 16 residues. DNA for the CDR3: TGCGCCAGCAGCTTGGAAGCGGGGGGGAACACCGGGGAGCTGTTTTTT. Protein sequence: CASSLEAGGNTGELFF. Full variable domain (rest looked up from reference TRBV5-1 and TRBJ2-2): KAGVTQTPRYLIKTRGQQVTLSCSPISGHRSVSWYQQTPGQGLQFLFEYFSETQRNKGNFPGRFSGRQFSNSRSEMNVSTLELGDSALYLCASSLEAGGNTGELFFGEGSRLTVL.

This clone occurred a few times. V gene TRBV7-8 combines with J gene TRBJ2-7; 9 bases are shared with TRBD1. Germline assignment: CDR1 SGHVS and CDR2 FQNEAQ. This CDR3 region has 13 residues. The V segment lost 7 bases and the J segment 6 bases; nucleotides outside the gene matches: 7. In nucleotides, the CDR3 is TGTGCCAGCATAGGGACAGGGTCGGGCGAGCAGTACTTC. It is translated as CASIGTGSGEQYF.

This clone showed up just a few times. The chain is built from TRBV3-1 (or the pseudogene TRBV3-2) and TRBJ2-7; 12 nucleotides line up with TRBD2. V lost 9 bases, J lost 0 bases, and 3 bases stayed unmatched. The CDR3 extends over 14 amino acids. Germline V CDR1 and CDR2: LGHDT, YNNKEL (reference sequence). CDR3 amino acids: CASRTSGNSYEQYF. CDR3 nucleotide sequence: TGTGCCAGTCGGACTAGCGGGAACTCCTACGAGCAGTACTTC.

V gene TRBV11-2 combines with J gene TRBJ1-1; possibly TRBD1 for D (5 bases). There are 16 residues in the CDR3. Germline lookup yields CDR1 SGHAT and CDR2 FQNNGV. Trimming stripped 1 base from V and 6 bases from J, with 18 bases between. The CDR3 region is CASSLARQGRSAEAFF. In nucleotides, the CDR3 is TGTGCCAGCAGCTTAGCTCGGCAGGGACGTTCGGCTGAAGCTTTCTTT.

V gene TRBV27 combines with J gene TRBJ2-2; the D gene is possibly TRBD1 (5 bases). The germline V and J ends were trimmed by 5 bases and 7 bases, with 8 bases remaining between them. Germline V CDR1 and CDR2: MNHEY, SMNVEV (reference sequence). The CDR3 contains 12 residues. CDR3 protein: CASSRQSGELFF. The CDR3 DNA follows: TGTGCCAGCAGTCGACAGAGCGGGGAGCTGTTTTTT.

This clone was detected only a few times. The chain combines TRBV19 with TRBJ2-7; 14 bases are a match to TRBD2. This CDR3 is 17 amino acids long. V lost 3 bases to trimming and J lost 2 bases; unmatched junction nucleotides: 6. The germline CDR1 and CDR2 sequences are LNHDA and SQIVND (reference sequence). In nucleotides, the CDR3 is TGTGCCAGTAGTATCTCTGTGGGACTAGCGGGGGCCTACGAGCAGTACTTC. The encoded protein is CASSISVGLAGAYEQYF.

This sequence joins TRBV30 and TRBJ2-7, with 8 positions matching TRBD1. Trimming removed 2 bases from V and 3 bases from J; junction bases left unmatched: 0. From germline, CDR1 is GTSNPN and CDR2 SVGIG (reference sequence). The CDR3 consists of 12 residues. As DNA, the CDR3 is TGTGCCTGGAGTACAGGGGGCTACGAGCAGTACTTC. It is translated as CAWSTGGYEQYF.

The rearrangement joins TRBV7-9 to TRBJ1-5; TRBD1 matches at 7 bases. The CDR3 runs to 14 residues. The ends lost 5 bases at V and 4 bases at J; junction bases unmatched: 5. Germline V lookup: CDR1 SEHNR, CDR2 FQNEAQ (reference sequence). The CDR3 sequence is CASSPGQPNQPQHF. The CDR3 bases are TGTGCCAGCAGCCCGGGACAGCCAAATCAGCCCCAGCATTTT.

The rearrangement uses TRBV15 and TRBJ2-5; the match to TRBD2 covers 12 bases. The germline V gene has CDR1 LNHNV and CDR2 YYDKDF (reference sequence). There are 16 residues in the CDR3. The V segment lost 0 bases and the J segment 4 bases; nucleotides outside the gene matches: 3. In DNA, the CDR3 is TGTGCCACCAGCAGAGATGCTAGCGGGAGGGGAGAGACCCAGTACTTC. This sequence encodes CATSRDASGRGETQYF.

This sequence joins TRBV18 and TRBJ2-7, with 7 bases lining up with TRBD1. With V trimmed by 4 bases and J by 4 bases, 7 bases remained unmatched. From germline, CDR1 is KGHSH and CDR2 LQKENI. This CDR3 region has 14 residues. CDR3 nucleotides: TGTGCCAGCTCACGAGACAGGGCTGGGTACGAGCAGTACTTC. Protein: CASSRDRAGYEQYF.

This sequence joins TRBV7-3 and TRBJ2-2; TRBD2 might be the D (5 bases). CDR3 size: 13 residues. V was cut by 5 bases and J by 4 bases, with 8 bases left in between. Germline CDR1 and CDR2: SGHTA and FQGTGA. CDR3 bases: TGTGCCAGCAGCGCAAGCGGCACCGGGGAGCTGTTTTTT. It encodes CASSASGTGELFF.

This clone was recorded only once. The genes are TRBV14 and TRBJ2-5, with D possibly TRBD1 on 5 matching bases. Germline V gene data show CDR1 as SGHDN and CDR2 as FVKESK. The ends were cut back, 2 bases at V and 1 base at J, with 11 bases in the middle. This CDR3 region has 15 residues. The CDR3 nucleotides read TGTGCCAGCAGCCAAACAACAGGCTCCCAAGAGACCCAGTACTTC. Translating gives CASSQTTGSQETQYF.

This chain links TRBV28 with TRBJ2-7, with D perhaps TRBD2 (6 bases). Germline CDR1 and CDR2: MDHEN and SYDVKM. This CDR3 comprises 22 residues. Trimming took 4 bases from V and 2 from J, leaving 36 bases between them. For the CDR3, the DNA is TGTGCCAGCAGTTCGTCGGGACTCAAGCCAGATCGAAGCACAGATTTAACCTACGAGCAGTACTTC. Translating gives CASSSSGLKPDRSTDLTYEQYF.

The chain uses TRBV5-6 and TRBJ1-5, with D maybe TRBD1 (5 bases). Looked up from germline, CDR1 is SGHDT and CDR2 is YYEEEE. V was clipped by 3 bases and J by 3 bases, with 13 bases between them. This CDR3 region has 15 residues. The DNA of the CDR3 is TGTGCCAGCAGCTCGGCCGGGGGATACAATCAGCCCCAGCATTTT. This encodes CASSSAGGYNQPQHF.

The V and J genes are TRBV10-2 and TRBJ2-5; 15 bases line up with TRBD2. The V gene's germline CDR1 is WSHSY and CDR2 SAAADI. J was trimmed by 5 bases and V by 5 bases; bases with no gene match: 12. The CDR3 runs 18 residues. The CDR3 spells CASSPGFGLAGGQETQYF. CDR3 in DNA: TGCGCCAGCAGTCCCGGTTTTGGACTAGCGGGGGGGCAGGAGACCCAGTACTTC.

This chain uses TRBV7-9 with TRBJ1-2, with a tentative D call TRBD1 (6 bases). The CDR3 has 14 residues. V dropped 5 bases and J dropped 7 bases, with 17 bases sitting between them. Germline V gene data show CDR1 as SEHNR and CDR2 as FQNEAQ (reference sequence). CDR3 protein: CASSPVGGHSGYTF. The CDR3 region has the DNA TGTGCCAGCAGCCCCGTAGGGGGGCATTCTGGCTACACCTTC.

The chain links TRBV5-1 to TRBJ1-1; D possibly corresponds to TRBD1 (5 bases). CDR3 length equals 14 residues. Per the germline V gene, CDR1 is SGHRS and CDR2 is YFSETQ. V lost 4 bases and J 5 bases, leaving 15 bases between the germline ends. The DNA for the CDR3 is TGCGCCAGCAGCCCGGCCGGGGGTCGGACTGAAGCTTTCTTT. This sequence encodes CASSPAGGRTEAFF.

This chain links TRBV5-4 with TRBJ2-2, with 8 bases matching TRBD2. CDR1 is SGHNT, CDR2 YYREEE, per germline (reference sequence). The junction had 5 bases not matched to a gene; V was cut back by 0 bases and J by 1 base. This CDR3 has 17 residues. The CDR3 spells CASSLGGLEKNTGELFF. In DNA form, the CDR3 reads TGTGCCAGCAGCTTGGGGGGACTAGAAAAGAACACCGGGGAGCTGTTTTTT.